This T cell receptor (beta chain) appears in the sequencing data of a study of T-cell memory formation after mild COVID-19. TCRdb called the 5' RACE reads again in MiXCR, with one record for every CDR3 protein. The repertoire holds under 700,000 distinct CDR3 sequences, with just over 20% as singletons. This CDR3 comprises 12 residues. The germline V gene encodes CDR1 DFQATT and CDR2 SNEGSKA (reference sequence). V dropped 3 bases and J dropped 7 bases, with 10 bases sitting between them. This TCR was sampled from an adult woman who had mild COVID-19 (a few samples of this study predate the infection). Cell type and time point are not known. The chain is built from TRBV20-1 and TRBJ2-1, with a tentative D call TRBD2 (5 bases). Sequencing used PBMCs or a T cell subset sorted from them (not recorded which). The DNA of the CDR3 is TGCAGTGCTAGGGACTCCGAGAATGAGCAGTTCTTC. This translates into CSARDSENEQFF.